The table lists the clone carrying this T cell receptor (beta chain) with many counts. Its antigen is not identified. Authors of the study amplified TCR beta CDR3 regions from RNA transcripts. Primed by the HTBI set, a first-round RT-PCR was run on the TCR CDR3. TCRdb used MiXCR to reprocess the multiplex PCR reads, holding one entry per CDR3 protein. The repertoire holds about 300,000 distinct CDR3 sequences, with under 30% as singletons. The germline V gene has CDR1 LNHDA and CDR2 SQIVND (reference sequence). Trimming cost V 7 bases and J 1 base; bases outside gene matches: 1. The CDR3 contains 13 residues. The sample is drawn from a study of T cells in Graves' hyperthyroidism and ophthalmopathy. Study conclusions and caveats: Most thyroid clonotypes expanded above 0.001 were also detected in blood.

Input material: blood. The genes are TRBV19 and TRBJ2-4; 7 nucleotides line up with TRBD1. The TCR sequence derives from a man aged 40-55 years with Graves' hyperthyroidism that later progressed to Graves' ophthalmopathy. The CDR3 reads CASIGGAKNIQYF. CDR3 bases: TGTGCCAGTATAGGGGGCGCCAAAAACATTCAGTACTTC.